The rows below give T cell receptor beta chains drawn from one sample of a study of Graves' ophthalmopathy and Graves' hyperthyroidism. Via MiXCR, TCRdb re-called the multiplex PCR reads, giving one row per CDR3 protein. The table has roughly 400,000 distinct CDR3 sequences, approximately 15% seen once. Sequences were obtained from peripheral blood. These receptors originate from a woman aged 18-29 years with stable Graves' hyperthyroidism. Both conserved end residues are part of each CDR3. A D gene is named only where the DNA matches it firmly. Clone size appears in some rows only: once, few, many, or a class for an expanded clone.

d_gene: -; j_gene: TRBJ2-2; v_gene: TRBV6-2/TRBV6-3; abundance: many; len: 12; CDR3aa: CASSWTFGELFF; CDR3nt: TGTGCCAGCAGTTGGACGTTCGGGGAGCTGTTTTTT
d_gene: -; j_gene: TRBJ2-7; v_gene: TRBV18; abundance: -; len: 12; CDR3aa: CASGDGGYEQYF; CDR3nt: TGTGCCAGCGGGGACGGAGGATACGAGCAGTACTTC
d_gene: -; j_gene: TRBJ1-5; v_gene: TRBV12-3/TRBV12-4; abundance: many; len: 14; CDR3aa: CATITGPLGQPQHF; CDR3nt: TGTGCCACTATAACCGGGCCCCTTGGTCAGCCCCAGCATTTT
d_gene: -; j_gene: TRBJ2-5; v_gene: TRBV6-2/TRBV6-3; abundance: many; len: 13; CDR3aa: CASTGGVRETQYF; CDR3nt: TGTGCCAGCACGGGCGGGGTCCGAGAGACCCAGTACTTC
d_gene: -; j_gene: TRBJ2-5; v_gene: TRBV24-1; abundance: -; len: 13; CDR3aa: CATSVQGGETQYF; CDR3nt: TGTGCCACCAGTGTGCAGGGGGGGGAGACCCAGTACTTC
d_gene: -; j_gene: TRBJ1-1; v_gene: TRBV5-1; abundance: many; len: 15; CDR3aa: CASSSTGKSDTEAFF; CDR3nt: TGCGCCAGCAGCTCTACAGGGAAGTCGGACACTGAAGCTTTCTTT
d_gene: -; j_gene: TRBJ1-1; v_gene: TRBV28; abundance: -; len: 15; CDR3aa: CASSLPSYGDTEAFF; CDR3nt: TGTGCCAGCAGTTTACCTTCGTACGGGGACACTGAAGCTTTCTTT
d_gene: -; j_gene: TRBJ2-7; v_gene: TRBV6-1; abundance: many; len: 14; CDR3aa: CASSEIGSSYEQYF; CDR3nt: TGTGCCAGCAGTGAAATTGGGAGCTCCTACGAGCAGTACTTC
d_gene: TRBD1; j_gene: TRBJ1-6; v_gene: TRBV2; abundance: many; len: 13; CDR3aa: CASSGTGNAPLHF; CDR3nt: TGTGCCAGCAGTGGGACAGGGAATGCCCCCCTCCACTTT
d_gene: -; j_gene: TRBJ2-7; v_gene: TRBV15; abundance: many; len: 13; CDR3aa: CATSRGSRDEQYF; CDR3nt: TGTGCCACCAGCAGAGGTTCCCGCGACGAGCAGTACTTC
d_gene: -; j_gene: TRBJ2-5; v_gene: TRBV3-1; abundance: -; len: 16; CDR3aa: CASSQDFSDSQETQYF; CDR3nt: TGTGCCAGCAGCCAAGATTTTTCGGACTCCCAAGAGACCCAGTACTTC
d_gene: TRBD1; j_gene: TRBJ1-2; v_gene: TRBV6-1; abundance: once; len: 14; CDR3aa: CASRRPDRGSGYTF; CDR3nt: TGTGCCAGCAGGCGACCAGACAGGGGATCTGGCTACACCTTC
d_gene: TRBD1; j_gene: TRBJ2-2; v_gene: TRBV4-1; abundance: -; len: 16; CDR3aa: CASSQGQGINTGELFF; CDR3nt: TGCGCCAGCAGCCAAGGACAGGGGATCAACACCGGGGAGCTGTTTTTT
d_gene: TRBD1; j_gene: TRBJ2-7; v_gene: TRBV19; abundance: many; len: 13; CDR3aa: CASRRTGGHEQYF; CDR3nt: TGTGCCAGTAGAAGGACAGGGGGCCACGAGCAGTACTTC
d_gene: TRBD1; j_gene: TRBJ2-4; v_gene: TRBV11-2; abundance: many; len: 15; CDR3aa: CASSFLTGVGNIQYF; CDR3nt: TGTGCCAGCAGCTTCTTGACAGGGGTGGGAAACATTCAGTACTTC
d_gene: -; j_gene: TRBJ1-1; v_gene: TRBV27; abundance: few; len: 14; CDR3aa: CASSFKGGKTEAVF; CDR3nt: TGTGCCAGCAGTTTCAAGGGGGGGAAGACTGAAGCTGTCTTT
d_gene: -; j_gene: TRBJ2-4; v_gene: TRBV7-2; abundance: -; len: 17; CDR3aa: CASSPRGGHSEKNIQYF; CDR3nt: TGTGCCAGCAGCCCCAGAGGGGGACACTCCGAGAAAAACATTCAGTACTTC
d_gene: -; j_gene: TRBJ2-7; v_gene: TRBV2; abundance: many; len: 15; CDR3aa: CASTPVAGHSYEQYF; CDR3nt: TGTGCCAGCACCCCGGTGGCGGGACACTCCTACGAGCAGTACTTC
d_gene: TRBD1; j_gene: TRBJ1-1; v_gene: TRBV3-1; abundance: many; len: 15; CDR3aa: CASSQRGQGNTEAFF; CDR3nt: TGTGCCAGCAGCCAGAGGGGACAGGGGAACACTGAAGCTTTCTTT
d_gene: -; j_gene: TRBJ1-1; v_gene: TRBV5-1; abundance: many; len: 14; CDR3aa: CASSGSVGGTEAFF; CDR3nt: TGCGCCAGCAGCGGATCAGTCGGGGGCACTGAAGCTTTCTTT
d_gene: TRBD1; j_gene: TRBJ1-5; v_gene: TRBV19; abundance: many; len: 15; CDR3aa: CASRLTGVSNQPQHF; CDR3nt: TGTGCCAGTAGGCTGACAGGGGTTAGCAATCAGCCCCAGCATTTT
d_gene: -; j_gene: TRBJ2-5; v_gene: TRBV24-1; abundance: many; len: 15; CDR3aa: CATSDSQGPGWTQYF; CDR3nt: TGTGCCACCAGTGACTCACAGGGACCCGGGTGGACCCAGTACTTC
d_gene: TRBD1; j_gene: TRBJ2-5; v_gene: TRBV11-1; abundance: -; len: 20; CDR3aa: CASSLRGRLAHRGLEETQYF; CDR3nt: TGTGCCAGCAGCTTAAGGGGAAGATTAGCCCACAGGGGGCTTGAGGAGACCCAGTACTTC
d_gene: -; j_gene: TRBJ2-7; v_gene: TRBV19; abundance: many; len: 13; CDR3aa: CASRGTADYEQYF; CDR3nt: TGTGCCAGTAGGGGGACTGCAGACTACGAGCAGTACTTC
d_gene: -; j_gene: TRBJ1-2; v_gene: TRBV7-8; abundance: many; len: 16; CDR3aa: CASSPFRAPGPDGYTF; CDR3nt: TGTGCCAGCAGCCCATTCCGGGCCCCTGGCCCCGATGGCTACACCTTC
d_gene: -; j_gene: TRBJ1-5; v_gene: TRBV10-1; abundance: many; len: 13; CDR3aa: CASSESSVQPQHF; CDR3nt: TGCGCCAGCAGTGAATCTAGTGTCCAGCCCCAGCATTTT
d_gene: TRBD1; j_gene: TRBJ1-5; v_gene: TRBV11-2; abundance: few; len: 16; CDR3aa: CASSFGQGSSNQPQHF; CDR3nt: TGTGCCAGCAGCTTCGGACAGGGTTCGTCCAATCAGCCCCAGCATTTT
d_gene: TRBD1; j_gene: TRBJ2-7; v_gene: TRBV27; abundance: many; len: 14; CDR3aa: CASSPRTGGYEQYF; CDR3nt: TGTGCCAGCAGTCCCCGGACAGGGGGGTACGAGCAGTACTTC
d_gene: -; j_gene: TRBJ1-2; v_gene: TRBV11-2; abundance: many; len: 14; CDR3aa: CASSLDLVQGGYTF; CDR3nt: TGTGCCAGCAGCTTAGATCTGGTTCAGGGGGGCTACACCTTC
d_gene: TRBD1; j_gene: TRBJ2-5; v_gene: TRBV28; abundance: few; len: 13; CDR3aa: CASRDRGTETQYF; CDR3nt: TGTGCCAGCCGGGACAGGGGAACAGAGACCCAGTACTTC
d_gene: -; j_gene: TRBJ1-2; v_gene: TRBV6-5; abundance: many; len: 14; CDR3aa: CASSYSNNRYGYTF; CDR3nt: TGTGCCAGCAGTTACTCGAACAACAGATATGGCTACACCTTC
d_gene: -; j_gene: TRBJ2-5; v_gene: TRBV24-1; abundance: many; len: 15; CDR3aa: CATSEASLGQETQYF; CDR3nt: TGTGCCACCAGTGAAGCCTCCTTAGGGCAAGAGACCCAGTACTTC
d_gene: -; j_gene: TRBJ1-5; v_gene: TRBV19; abundance: many; len: 14; CDR3aa: CASSITGSNQPQHF; CDR3nt: TGTGCCAGTAGTATAACTGGGAGCAATCAGCCCCAGCATTTT
d_gene: -; j_gene: TRBJ1-1; v_gene: TRBV6-1; abundance: -; len: 13; CDR3aa: CASSERGTTEAFF; CDR3nt: TGTGCCAGCAGTGAAAGGGGGACCACTGAAGCTTTCTTT
d_gene: -; j_gene: TRBJ2-7; v_gene: TRBV6-1; abundance: many; len: 14; CDR3aa: CASSESGLYYEQYF; CDR3nt: TGTGCCAGCAGTGAAAGTGGACTGTACTACGAGCAGTACTTC
d_gene: TRBD2; j_gene: TRBJ2-7; v_gene: TRBV19; abundance: -; len: 14; CDR3aa: CASSMGTSAYEQYF; CDR3nt: TGTGCCAGTAGTATGGGGACTAGCGCCTACGAGCAGTACTTC
d_gene: -; j_gene: TRBJ1-2; v_gene: TRBV5-1; abundance: many; len: 14; CDR3aa: CASSLAAGPYGYTF; CDR3nt: TGCGCCAGCAGCTTGGCCGCAGGACCCTATGGCTACACCTTC
d_gene: TRBD1; j_gene: TRBJ2-2; v_gene: TRBV6-1; abundance: many; len: 15; CDR3aa: CASSSGTGGTGELFF; CDR3nt: TGTGCCAGCAGCTCCGGGACAGGGGGGACCGGGGAGCTGTTTTTT
d_gene: TRBD1; j_gene: TRBJ2-7; v_gene: TRBV6-1; abundance: many; len: 18; CDR3aa: CASSVRTGNIRGSYEQYF; CDR3nt: TGTGCCAGCAGTGTAAGGACAGGGAATATTAGAGGCTCCTACGAGCAGTACTTC
d_gene: -; j_gene: TRBJ2-7; v_gene: TRBV20-1; abundance: many; len: 15; CDR3aa: CSARDPRGVRDEQYF; CDR3nt: TGCAGTGCTAGAGATCCTAGGGGGGTTAGGGACGAGCAGTACTTC
d_gene: -; j_gene: TRBJ2-5; v_gene: TRBV2; abundance: few; len: 12; CDR3aa: CASSGDPETQYF; CDR3nt: TGTGCCAGCAGTGGCGACCCAGAGACCCAGTACTTC